Sequencing of this T cell receptor (beta chain) was carried out in a study of control samples from healthy donors and cancer patients. Concerning this clone: Other DNA sequences of this sample code for an identical CDR3.

Here immunoSEQ multiplex PCR was the method, and the copy in TCRdb shows in-frame clones only, minus some. Of tens of thousands of clones in the sample, over 75% were seen once. The CDR3 spans 13 residues. The germline V and J ends were trimmed by 1 base and 4 bases, with 5 bases remaining between them. The V gene's germline CDR1 is SGHTA and CDR2 FQGNSA. The clonotype comes from a man aged 50 to 59 in good health. The V and J genes are TRBV7-2 and TRBJ1-5; no reliable D call. Sequencing was performed on blood. CDR3 amino acids: CASSLGVNQPQHF. CDR3 nucleotide sequence: TGTGCCAGCAGCTTAGGAGTAAATCAGCCCCAGCATTTT.